This entry concerns a single T cell receptor (beta chain). These data belong to a study of shared T cell receptors in the human thymus. The protocol was immunoSEQ multiplex PCR, while the TCRdb copy is restricted to in-frame clones and leaves out a portion. Altogether some 700,000 clones are present, 80% to 90% being singletons, with the ten largest covering under 0.012%. CDR1 and CDR2 from the germline V gene are WNHNN and SYGVQD (reference sequence). V shed 6 bases and J 2 bases; nucleotides not matched to a gene: 11. The CDR3 is 16 residues long. These same data were also listed under a study on human thymus T cells. Per that study: The source of the thymus tissue was resections taken during corrective heart surgery. Related studies found that unrelated individuals share highly overlapping thymic repertoires.

The receptor's source is a girl in the first two years of life with a congenital heart defect. The V call is TRBV10-1, the J call TRBJ2-7; 9 nucleotides agree with TRBD1. Source material: thymocytes. As DNA, the CDR3 is TGCGCCAGCAGCCCGGGACAGGGAAATCAAACCTACGAGCAGTACTTC. Translation: CASSPGQGNQTYEQYF.